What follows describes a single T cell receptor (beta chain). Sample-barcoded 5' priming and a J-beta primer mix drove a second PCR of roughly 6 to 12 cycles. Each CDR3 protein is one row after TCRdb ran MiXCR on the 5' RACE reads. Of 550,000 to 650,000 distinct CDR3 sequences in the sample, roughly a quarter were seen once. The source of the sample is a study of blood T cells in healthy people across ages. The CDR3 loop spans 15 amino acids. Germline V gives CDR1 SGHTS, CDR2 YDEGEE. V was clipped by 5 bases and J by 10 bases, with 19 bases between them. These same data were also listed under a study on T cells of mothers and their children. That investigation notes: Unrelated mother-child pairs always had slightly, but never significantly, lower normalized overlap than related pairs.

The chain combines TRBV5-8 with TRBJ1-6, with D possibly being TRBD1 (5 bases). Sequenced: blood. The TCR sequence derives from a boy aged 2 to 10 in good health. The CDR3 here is CASSSDGAWHSPLHF. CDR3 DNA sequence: TGTGCCAGCAGTTCGGACGGGGCCTGGCACTCACCCCTCCACTTT.